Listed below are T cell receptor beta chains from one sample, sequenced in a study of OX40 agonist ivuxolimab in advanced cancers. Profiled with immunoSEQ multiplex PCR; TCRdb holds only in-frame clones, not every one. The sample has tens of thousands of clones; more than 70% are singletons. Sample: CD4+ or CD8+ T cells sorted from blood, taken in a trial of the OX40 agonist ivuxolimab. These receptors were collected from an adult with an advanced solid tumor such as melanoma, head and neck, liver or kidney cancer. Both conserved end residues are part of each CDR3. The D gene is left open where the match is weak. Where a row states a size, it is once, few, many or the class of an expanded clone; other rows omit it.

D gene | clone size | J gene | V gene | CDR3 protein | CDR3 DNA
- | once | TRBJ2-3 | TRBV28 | CASSVRSSTDTQYF | TGTGCCAGCAGTGTTCGGAGTTCCACAGATACGCAGTATTTT
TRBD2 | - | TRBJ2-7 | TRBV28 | CASSLYGGAYEQYF | TGTGCCAGCAGTTTATATGGGGGGGCCTACGAGCAGTACTTC
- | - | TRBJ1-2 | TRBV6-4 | CASSAGGGFDYTF | TGTGCCAGCAGTGCCGGGGGTGGGTTTGACTACACCTTC
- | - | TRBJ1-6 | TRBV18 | CASSPPGTGLSPLHF | TGTGCCAGCTCACCACCCGGAACAGGGCTCTCACCCCTCCACTTT
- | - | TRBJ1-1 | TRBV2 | CASSIQGEAFF | TGTGCCAGCAGTATACAGGGAGAAGCTTTCTTT
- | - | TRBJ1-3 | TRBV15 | CATSITANSGNTIYF | TGTGCCACCAGCATTACAGCGAACTCTGGAAACACCATATATTTT
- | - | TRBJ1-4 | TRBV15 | CATSSYGGVDGTTNEKLFF | TGTGCCACCAGCAGTTACGGGGGCGTAGACGGGACAACTAATGAAAAACTGTTTTTT
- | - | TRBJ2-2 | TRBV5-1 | CASSWGFGRQNTGELFF | TGCGCCAGCAGCTGGGGGTTCGGGAGACAGAACACCGGGGAGCTGTTTTTT
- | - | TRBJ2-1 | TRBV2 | CASSDRSAGDEQFF | TGTGCCAGCAGTGACCGCTCCGCCGGGGATGAGCAGTTCTTC
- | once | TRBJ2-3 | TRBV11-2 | CASSPRGVSDTQYF | TGTGCCAGCAGTCCTCGGGGAGTATCAGATACGCAGTATTTT
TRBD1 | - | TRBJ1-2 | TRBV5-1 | CASSLGDSGHRNTF | TGCGCCAGCAGCCTCGGGGACAGCGGTCATAGGAACACCTTC
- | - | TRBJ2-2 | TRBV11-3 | CASSYSSRELFF | TGTGCCAGCAGCTATAGCTCCCGGGAGCTGTTTTTT
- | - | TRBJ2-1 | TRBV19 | CASSLTGGAYNEQFF | TGTGCCAGTAGTCTAACAGGGGGGGCCTACAATGAGCAGTTCTTC
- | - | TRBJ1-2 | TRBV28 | CASSLGMSALGYTF | TGTGCCAGCAGTTTAGGGATGTCAGCCTTGGGCTACACCTTC
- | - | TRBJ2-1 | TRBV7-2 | CASRTQGSSYNEQFF | TGTGCCAGCAGAACCCAGGGGAGCTCCTACAATGAGCAGTTCTTC
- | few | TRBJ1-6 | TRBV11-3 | CASSLDQENSPLHF | TGTGCCAGCAGCTTAGATCAAGAAAATTCACCCCTCCACTTT
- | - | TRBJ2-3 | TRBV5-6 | CASSLSQADTQYF | TGTGCCAGCAGCTTGTCCCAGGCAGATACGCAGTATTTT
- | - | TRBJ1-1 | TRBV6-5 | CASSSQAMNTEAFF | TGTGCCAGCAGTTCCCAGGCCATGAACACTGAAGCTTTCTTT
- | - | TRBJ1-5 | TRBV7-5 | CARTGRNSNQPQHF | TGTGCCAGAACAGGTCGAAATAGCAATCAGCCCCAGCATTTT
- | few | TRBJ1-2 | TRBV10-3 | CAISESVSSYTF | TGTGCCATCAGTGAGTCGGTGAGCAGCTACACCTTC
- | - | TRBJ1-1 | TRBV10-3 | CAISESEPSRVEAFF | TGTGCCATCAGTGAGTCGGAACCGTCCAGGGTTGAAGCTTTCTTT
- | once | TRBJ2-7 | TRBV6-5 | CASKGWSSYEQYF | TGTGCCAGCAAGGGATGGAGCTCCTACGAGCAGTACTTC
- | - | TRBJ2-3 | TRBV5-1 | CASSLAPGAVNTQYF | TGCGCCAGCAGCTTGGCTCCGGGGGCCGTGAATACGCAGTATTTT
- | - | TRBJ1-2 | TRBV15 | CVTSRDQEMGYGYTF | TGTGTCACCAGCAGAGATCAAGAGATGGGCTATGGCTACACCTTC
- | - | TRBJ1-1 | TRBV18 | CASSPLAGTDTEAFF | TGTGCCAGCTCGCCCCTCGCGGGAACGGACACTGAAGCTTTCTTT
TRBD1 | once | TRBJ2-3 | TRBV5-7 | CASSPDVRGRKDTQYF | TGTGCCAGCAGCCCCGACGTGAGGGGGCGCAAAGATACGCAGTATTTT
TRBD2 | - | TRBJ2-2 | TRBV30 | CAWPGGASNTGELFF | TGTGCCTGGCCGGGGGGGGCTTCGAACACCGGGGAGCTGTTTTTT
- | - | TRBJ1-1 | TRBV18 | CASSPTVNTEAFF | TGTGCCAGCTCACCGACAGTGAACACTGAAGCTTTCTTT
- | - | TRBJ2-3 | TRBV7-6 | CASSPLGVSTDTQYF | TGTGCCAGCAGCCCGCTCGGGGTTAGCACAGATACGCAGTATTTT
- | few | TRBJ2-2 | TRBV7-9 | CASSLEFKELFF | TGTGCCAGCAGCTTAGAATTTAAGGAGCTGTTTTTT
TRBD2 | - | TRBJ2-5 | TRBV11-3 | CASSLAGGETQYF | TGTGCCAGCAGCTTAGCGGGGGGAGAGACCCAGTACTTC
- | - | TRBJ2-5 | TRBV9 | CASSVDQGQETQYF | TGTGCCAGCAGCGTAGATCAGGGGCAAGAGACCCAGTACTTC
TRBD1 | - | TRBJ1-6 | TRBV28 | CASRLRDSYSPLHF | TGTGCCAGCAGACTCCGGGACAGCTATTCACCCCTCCACTTT
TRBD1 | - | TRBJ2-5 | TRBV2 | CASSELQGQGSQTQYF | TGTGCCAGCAGTGAACTACAAGGACAGGGTTCCCAAACCCAGTACTTC
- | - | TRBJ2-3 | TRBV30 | CAWARAVSDTQYF | TGTGCCTGGGCGCGGGCCGTATCAGATACGCAGTATTTT
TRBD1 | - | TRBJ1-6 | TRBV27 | CASSLTQGAGDSPLHF | TGTGCCAGCAGTCTAACTCAGGGGGCCGGGGATTCACCCCTCCACTTT
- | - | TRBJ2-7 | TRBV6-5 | CASSIPGEEYEQYF | TGTGCCAGCAGTATCCCAGGGGAGGAATACGAGCAGTACTTC
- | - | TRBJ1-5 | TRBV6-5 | CASSRSNYQPQHF | TGTGCCAGCAGCAGGAGCAACTATCAGCCCCAGCATTTT
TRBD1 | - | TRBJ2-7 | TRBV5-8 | CASSLGRDRGSYEQYF | TGTGCCAGCAGCTTGGGGAGGGACAGGGGCTCCTACGAGCAGTACTTC
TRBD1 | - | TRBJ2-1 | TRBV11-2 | CASSLEGQGNEQFF | TGTGCCAGCAGCTTGGAGGGACAGGGGAATGAGCAGTTCTTC
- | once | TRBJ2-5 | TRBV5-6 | CASSLFLGQETQYF | TGTGCCAGCAGCTTGTTCTTGGGCCAAGAGACCCAGTACTTC
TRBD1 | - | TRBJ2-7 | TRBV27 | CASSRDSHYEQYF | TGTGCCAGCAGCCGGGACAGTCACTACGAGCAGTACTTC
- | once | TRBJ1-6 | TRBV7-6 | CASSLETNSPLHF | TGTGCCAGCAGCTTGGAGACAAATTCACCCCTCCACTTT
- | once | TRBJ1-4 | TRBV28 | CASSFVSYRVRATNEKLFF | TGTGCCAGCAGTTTCGTATCATACAGGGTACGAGCAACTAATGAAAAACTGTTTTTT